This TCR beta chain appears in the sequencing data of a study of T cell responses to AZD1222 COVID-19 vaccine. Study-wide findings and caveats: None of the repertoires were sampled until the peak T cell response had passed. Once two AZD1222 doses were given, Spike-specific TCR breadth and depth went up. Targets within unmutated variant regions were reportedly found for nearly half of spike-specific TCRs. The sample set comprised mostly white British donors with more females, and clonal diversity was possibly underestimated.

The repertoire was sequenced with immunoSEQ multiplex PCR; TCRdb's copy has only in-frame clones and lacks some. The sample yields 120,000 or so clones, 88% seen once. Concerning this clone: Its antigen is still unknown.

The germline gives CDR1 MNHEY, CDR2 SVGAGI. CDR3 size: 14 residues. With 8 bases clipped from V and 3 bases from J, the junction kept 7 bases outside the gene matches. V and J are TRBV6-5 and TRBJ2-3; 8 bases align to TRBD2. The input for sequencing was peripheral blood, taken on day 0 of AZD1222 vaccination. The clonotype was recovered from an adult in good health. This chain's CDR3 is CASATSGRTDTQYF. The CDR3, as DNA: TGTGCCAGCGCCACTAGCGGAAGGACAGATACGCAGTATTTT.